These 32 T cell receptor beta chains were all obtained from the same sample, sequenced in a study of long-term antiretroviral therapy in people with HIV. Investigators performed immunoSEQ version v3.0 at survey level. TCRdb keeps only in-frame clones here, not all; method: immunoSEQ multiplex PCR. The sample holds approximately 26,000 clones, roughly 90% seen once. The source material was unsorted PBMCs, sampled 1.8 years after starting antiretroviral therapy. These receptors came from a woman aged 18-29 years with HIV.

The V call is TRBV12-2, the J call TRBJ2-3; TRBD2, the table's D call, was not compared with the DNA. TRBV12-2 is shown as a pseudogene. CDR3 length equals 15 residues. CDR3 region: CASRTGLAGVDTQYF. CDR3 nucleotides: TGTGCAAGTCGCACCGGACTAGCGGGAGTAGATACGCAGTATTTT.

The rearrangement joins TRBV5-1 to TRBJ1-4; a possible D gene is TRBD1 (5 bases). This CDR3 is built from 15 residues. Trimming took 4 bases from V and 8 from J, leaving 18 bases between them. Germline CDR1 reads SGHRS; CDR2 reads YFSETQ. DNA of the CDR3: TGCGCCAGCAGCAGGTGGGGAGGGGACGGCGAAAAACTGTTTTTT. It codes for CASSRWGGDGEKLFF.

This clone was seen a single time. This chain connects TRBV18 to TRBJ2-3; no clear D gene. Germline V lookup: CDR1 KGHSH, CDR2 LQKENI. Deletions cut 2 bases from V and 2 bases from J, with 11 bases between. CDR3 length equals 15 residues. DNA of the CDR3: TGTGCCAGCTCACCATATGGGCTTGACACAGATACGCAGTATTTT. Protein sequence: CASSPYGLDTDTQYF.

The chain links TRBV7-2 to TRBJ2-3; D is possibly TRBD1 (7 bases). In germline, CDR1 is SGHTA, CDR2 FQGNSA. The V end was cut by 4 bases, the J end by 8 bases, with 16 bases between. The CDR3 has 14 amino acids. CDR3 in DNA: TGTGCCAGCAGCTCCCAGGGGGGATTCCGTACGCAGTATTTT. It specifies CASSSQGGFRTQYF.

The chain joins TRBV28 to TRBJ2-6, with D possibly TRBD2 on 5 matching bases. V was trimmed by 11 bases and J by 0 bases, leaving 8 bases between them. CDR3 length: 13 residues. Germline lookup yields CDR1 MDHEN and CDR2 SYDVKM. In DNA, the CDR3 is TGTGCCTCCGGACTCTCTGGGGCCAACGTCCTGACTTTC. It codes for CASGLSGANVLTF.

V gene TRBV14 combines with J gene TRBJ2-7; D may be TRBD1 (6 bases). Germline V gene sequence: CDR1 SGHDN, CDR2 FVKESK. The CDR3 loop spans 12 amino acids. Trimming shortened V by 5 bases and J by 3 bases, and 8 bases separated the two germline ends. The CDR3 nucleotides read TGTGCCAGCAGCACACAGGGCTACGAGCAGTACTTC. Amino acid sequence: CASSTQGYEQYF. The entire variable domain, with the rest obtained from reference TRBV14 and TRBJ2-7, is as follows: EAGVTQFPSHSVIEKGQTVTLRCDPISGHDNLYWYRRVMGKEIKFLLHFVKESKQDESGMPNNRFLAERTGGTYSTLKVQPAELEDSGVYFCASSTQGYEQYFGPGTRLTVT.

This clone was recorded a few times. The chain combines TRBV28 with TRBJ1-5; no definite D call. The V and J ends lost 1 base and 5 bases respectively, with 6 bases between them. CDR1 is MDHEN, CDR2 SYDVKM, per germline. There are 13 residues in the CDR3. CDR3 amino acids: CASSLSWYQPQHF. DNA for the CDR3: TGTGCCAGCAGTTTATCGTGGTATCAGCCCCAGCATTTT.

The V and J genes are TRBV28 and TRBJ1-2; D remains unclear. The CDR3 is 11 residues long. The germline V and J ends were trimmed by 8 bases and 6 bases, with 10 bases remaining between them. Looked up from germline, CDR1 is MDHEN and CDR2 is SYDVKM. The CDR3 DNA is TGTGCCAGCCGGGCCGAGCATGGCTACACCTTC. It is translated as CASRAEHGYTF.

Only one count was recorded for this clone. This sequence joins TRBV18 and TRBJ2-7, with D possibly TRBD2 on 5 matching bases. Germline V CDR1 and CDR2: KGHSH, LQKENI. V was cut by 5 bases and J by 3 bases, with 8 bases left in between. The CDR3 runs 12 residues. In DNA form, the CDR3 reads TGTGCCAGCTCATTAGACTACTACGAGCAGTACTTC. It encodes CASSLDYYEQYF.

The V call is TRBV27, the J call TRBJ2-3; unclear D gene. Trimming left V 8 bases short and J 2 bases short, with 11 bases between. The CDR3 runs to 13 residues. The germline V gene encodes CDR1 MNHEY and CDR2 SMNVEV (reference sequence). The CDR3 here is CASRPSFTDTQYF. CDR3 in DNA: TGTGCCAGCCGGCCGTCCTTCACAGATACGCAGTATTTT.

This sequence joins TRBV11-3 and TRBJ2-7, with 7 bases fitting TRBD1. The V segment lost 5 bases and the J segment 2 bases; nucleotides outside the gene matches: 3. Germline loops: CDR1 SGHNT, CDR2 YENEEA. The CDR3 length is 13 residues. The CDR3 sequence: CASSPGTAYEQYF. Here the CDR3 DNA reads TGTGCCAGCAGCCCCGGGACAGCCTACGAGCAGTACTTC.

DNA for the CDR3: TGTGCCAGCAGCCCGGGACTTTCTTCCGAGCAGTACTTC. This encodes CASSPGLSSEQYF. This chain connects TRBV6-5 to TRBJ2-7; D might be TRBD2 (6 bases). Between the trimmed V and J ends, which lost 6 bases and 6 bases, there was a span of 15 bases. There are 13 residues in the CDR3. Germline-derived CDR1 and CDR2 are MNHEY and SVGAGI.

The V and J genes are TRBV6-6 and TRBJ1-4; no clear D gene. This CDR3 is built from 14 residues. Trimming took off 0 bases at V and 0 bases at J, with 2 bases between the two ends. CDR1 is MNHNY and CDR2 is SVGAGI in the germline V gene (reference sequence). CDR3 bases: TGTGCCAGCAGTTACTCACCAACTAATGAAAAACTGTTTTTT. Amino acid sequence: CASSYSPTNEKLFF.

This chain joins TRBV28 and TRBJ2-7; D uncertain. CDR1 and CDR2 (germline): MDHEN, SYDVKM. The V end was cut by 3 bases, the J end by 4 bases, with 10 bases between. CDR3 length equals 13 residues. Here the CDR3 reads CASSLKVRYEQYF. The CDR3 DNA follows: TGTGCCAGCAGTTTGAAAGTACGGTACGAGCAGTACTTC.

This CDR3 reads CASSPPSSYNEQFF. CDR3 DNA sequence: TGTGCCAGCAGCCCCCCCAGCTCCTACAATGAGCAGTTCTTC. The chain couples TRBV4-2 to TRBJ2-1; unclear D gene. V shed 4 bases and J shed 0 bases, with 7 bases lying between them. This CDR3 has 14 residues. Germline V gene data show CDR1 as LGHNA and CDR2 as YNFKEQ.

The V call is TRBV14, the J call TRBJ2-7, with 7 bases that match TRBD1. This CDR3 has 16 residues. Losses at the gene ends were 3 bases for V and 5 bases for J; bases not matched to a gene: 13. Germline CDR1 is SGHDN and CDR2 is FVKESK. CDR3 sequence reads: CASSHWVQGIFHEQYF. In DNA, the CDR3 is TGTGCCAGCAGCCATTGGGTACAGGGGATCTTCCACGAGCAGTACTTC. The variable domain in full, completed from reference TRBV14 and TRBJ2-7, reads EAGVTQFPSHSVIEKGQTVTLRCDPISGHDNLYWYRRVMGKEIKFLLHFVKESKQDESGMPNNRFLAERTGGTYSTLKVQPAELEDSGVYFCASSHWVQGIFHEQYFGPGTRLTVT.

The chain joins TRBV7-9 to TRBJ1-1; 7 nucleotides align to TRBD1. J lost 5 bases, V lost 5 bases, and 17 bases had no gene match. The germline CDR1 and CDR2 sequences are SEHNR and FQNEAQ (reference sequence). The CDR3 loop spans 17 amino acids. The CDR3 is CASSPAPAQGVGTEAFF. The CDR3 nucleotides are TGTGCCAGCAGCCCCGCCCCAGCTCAGGGGGTCGGAACTGAAGCTTTCTTT.

This chain connects TRBV4-2 to TRBJ2-3; D is possibly TRBD2 (6 bases). V lost 2 bases and J 5 bases, leaving 11 bases between the germline ends. Germline V lookup: CDR1 LGHNA, CDR2 YNFKEQ. The CDR3 has 14 amino acids. CDR3 region: CASSQPSEGDTQYF. The CDR3 bases are TGTGCCAGCAGCCAACCTAGCGAGGGAGATACGCAGTATTTT.

This chain links TRBV5-1 with TRBJ2-7, with TRBD2 matching 8 bases. From germline, CDR1 is SGHRS and CDR2 YFSETQ. The junction had 8 bases not matched to a gene; V was cut back by 1 base and J by 11 bases. CDR3 length equals 13 residues. The CDR3 protein is CASSLSVSGDKYF. The CDR3 DNA is TGCGCCAGCAGCTTGTCGGTTAGCGGGGATAAGTACTTC.

The V and J genes are TRBV7-9 and TRBJ2-1; maybe TRBD2 (5 bases). Germline assignment: CDR1 SEHNR and CDR2 FQNEAQ (reference sequence). V gave up 5 bases and J gave up 6 bases, with 20 bases separating them. The CDR3 loop spans 16 amino acids. The CDR3 sequence is CASSGPSGTLFNEQFF. CDR3 coding DNA: TGTGCCAGCAGCGGCCCGAGCGGTACCTTATTCAATGAGCAGTTCTTC. Full variable domain (outside the CDR3, taken from reference TRBV7-9 and TRBJ2-1): DTGVSQNPRHKITKRGQNVTFRCDPISEHNRLYWYRQTLGQGPEFLTYFQNEAQLEKSRLLSDRFSAERPKGSFSTLEIQRTEQGDSAMYLCASSGPSGTLFNEQFFGPGTRLTVL.

The V call is TRBV7-6, the J call TRBJ2-7, with 9 bases matching TRBD1. CDR3 size: 15 residues. CDR1 and CDR2 from the germline V gene are SGHVS and FNYEAQ. Losses at the gene ends were 1 base for V and 4 bases for J; bases not matched to a gene: 5. The CDR3 protein is CASSLGTGDSYEQYF. The DNA of the CDR3 is TGTGCCAGCAGCTTAGGGACAGGGGATTCATACGAGCAGTACTTC.

The chain carries TRBV6-4 and TRBJ2-6; perhaps TRBD1 as D (6 bases). Germline loops: CDR1 MRHNA, CDR2 SNTAGT. The V end lost 4 bases, the J end lost 0 bases, and 13 bases lay between the germline ends. CDR3 length: 17 amino acids. The CDR3 here is CASSGGHKISGANVLTF. CDR3 nucleotide sequence: TGTGCCAGCAGTGGGGGACATAAGATCTCTGGGGCCAACGTCCTGACTTTC.

The chain links TRBV20-1 to TRBJ2-3, with D uncertain. This CDR3 region has 11 residues. Germline lookup yields CDR1 DFQATT and CDR2 SNEGSKA (reference sequence). V was pared by 5 bases and J by 4 bases, with 7 bases between. CDR3 in amino acids: CSAQIPDTQYF. The CDR3 DNA sequence: TGCAGTGCTCAGATTCCAGATACGCAGTATTTT.

This clone appeared once. The rearrangement uses TRBV7-3 and TRBJ1-1, with D possibly being TRBD1 (5 bases). The CDR3 totals 14 residues. Germline lookup yields CDR1 SGHTA and CDR2 FQGTGA. V gave up 1 base and J gave up 4 bases, with 10 bases separating them. The CDR3 nucleotides read TGTGCCAGCAGCTTAAGACAGCTGAGCACTGAAGCTTTCTTT. Amino acid sequence: CASSLRQLSTEAFF.

The rearrangement links TRBV10-3 to TRBJ2-3; tentative D call: TRBD2 (6 bases). V was pared by 3 bases and J by 1 base, with 11 bases between. The CDR3 runs 15 residues. The germline V gene encodes CDR1 ENHRY and CDR2 SYGVKD. CDR3 coding DNA: TGTGCCATCAGTGATATGACGGGGGGCACAGATACGCAGTATTTT. Encoded protein: CAISDMTGGTDTQYF.

The chain employs TRBV5-6 and TRBJ2-1; 8 nucleotides match TRBD1. J was trimmed by 4 bases and V by 6 bases; bases with no gene match: 6. Germline V lookup: CDR1 SGHDT, CDR2 YYEEEE. The CDR3 extends over 14 amino acids. The chain's CDR3 is CASTDTGGYNEQFF. The DNA of the CDR3 is TGTGCCAGCACCGACACAGGGGGGTACAATGAGCAGTTCTTC.

This chain joins TRBV4-1 and TRBJ2-5, with unresolved D. In germline, CDR1 is MGHRA, CDR2 YSYEKL. The CDR3 consists of 14 residues. The ends were cut back, 0 bases at V and 5 bases at J, with 10 bases in the middle. The CDR3, as DNA: TGCGCCAGCAGCCAAGAGGAAAATGGGGAGACCCAGTACTTC. Translation: CASSQEENGETQYF.

This clone was picked up a small number of times. The V gene is TRBV6-1, the J gene TRBJ2-7; 7 bases fit TRBD1. The CDR3 is made up of 14 amino acids. The V segment lost 0 bases and the J segment 3 bases; nucleotides outside the gene matches: 2. Germline V CDR1 and CDR2: MNHNS, SASEGT. The CDR3 spells CASSEAQGDYEQYF. CDR3 in DNA: TGTGCCAGCAGTGAAGCGCAGGGGGACTACGAGCAGTACTTC.

The V gene is TRBV7-8, the J gene TRBJ1-1, with D uncertain. The ends were cut back, 1 base at V and 1 base at J, with 4 bases in the middle. The CDR3 is 13 amino acids. CDR1 is SGHVS and CDR2 is FQNEAQ in the germline V gene. The CDR3 nucleotides read TGTGCCAGCAGCTTAGGGACGAACACTGAAGCTTTCTTT. Amino acid sequence: CASSLGTNTEAFF.

This clone appeared once. This chain links TRBV28 with TRBJ1-2; 7 bases match TRBD1. The CDR3 extends over 17 amino acids. V was clipped by 4 bases and J by 5 bases; unmatched bases: 16. Per the germline V gene, CDR1 is MDHEN and CDR2 is SYDVKM. CDR3 sequence: CASSSVAQLDRKYGYTF. For the CDR3, the DNA is TGTGCCAGCAGTTCGGTCGCCCAGCTGGACAGGAAATATGGCTACACCTTC.

This clone was observed once. The J gene is TRBJ2-3, the V gene TRBV7-2; the match to TRBD2 covers 7 bases. The CDR3 length is 15 residues. The germline V gene has CDR1 SGHTA and CDR2 FQGNSA. The V and J ends lost 2 bases and 1 base, in that order; junction bases with no gene match: 3. This CDR3 reads CASSLQTSGTDTQYF. The CDR3 DNA reads as TGTGCCAGCAGCTTACAAACTAGCGGCACAGATACGCAGTATTTT.

The chain couples TRBV19 to TRBJ2-5; 10 bases fit TRBD2. V lost 4 bases, J lost 4 bases, and 9 bases stayed unmatched. CDR1 LNHDA and CDR2 SQIVND come from the germline V gene (reference sequence). This CDR3 is 16 amino acids long. CDR3: CASSTTGTSDVETQYF. In nucleotides, the CDR3 is TGTGCCAGTAGTACAACCGGGACTAGCGATGTAGAGACCCAGTACTTC. The complete variable domain, with remaining parts taken from reference TRBV19 and TRBJ2-5, reads DGGITQSPKYLFRKEGQNVTLSCEQNLNHDAMYWYRQDPGQGLRLIYYSQIVNDFQKGDIAEGYSVSREKKESFPLTVTSAQKNPTAFYLCASSTTGTSDVETQYFGPGTRLLVL.